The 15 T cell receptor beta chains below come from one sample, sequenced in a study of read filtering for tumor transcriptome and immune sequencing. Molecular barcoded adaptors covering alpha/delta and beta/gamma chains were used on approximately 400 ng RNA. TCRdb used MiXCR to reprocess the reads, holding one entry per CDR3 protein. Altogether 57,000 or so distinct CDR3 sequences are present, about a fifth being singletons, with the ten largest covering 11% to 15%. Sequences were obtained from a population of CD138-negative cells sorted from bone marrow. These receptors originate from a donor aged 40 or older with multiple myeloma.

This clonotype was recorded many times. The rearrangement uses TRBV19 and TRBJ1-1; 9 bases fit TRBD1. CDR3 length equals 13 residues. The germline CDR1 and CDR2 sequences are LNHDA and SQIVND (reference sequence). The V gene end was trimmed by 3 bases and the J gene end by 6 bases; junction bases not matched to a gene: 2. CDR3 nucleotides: TGTGCCAGTAGTATCCGGGACAGGGCTGAAGCTTTCTTT. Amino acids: CASSIRDRAEAFF.

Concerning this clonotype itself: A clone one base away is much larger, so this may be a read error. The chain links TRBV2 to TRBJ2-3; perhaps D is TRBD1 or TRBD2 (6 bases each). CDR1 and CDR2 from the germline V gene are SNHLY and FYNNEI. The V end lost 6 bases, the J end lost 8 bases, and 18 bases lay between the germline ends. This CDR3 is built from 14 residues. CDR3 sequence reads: CASRGGLTQGTQYF. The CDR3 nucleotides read TGTGCCAGCAGAGGGGGACTCACCCAGGGTACGCAGTATTTT.

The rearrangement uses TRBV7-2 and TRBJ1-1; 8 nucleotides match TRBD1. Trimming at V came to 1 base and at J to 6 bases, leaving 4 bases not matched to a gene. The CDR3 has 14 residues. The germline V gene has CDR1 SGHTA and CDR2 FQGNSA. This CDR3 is CASSLDRGRPEAFF. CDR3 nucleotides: TGTGCCAGCAGCTTAGACAGGGGGAGGCCTGAAGCTTTCTTT.

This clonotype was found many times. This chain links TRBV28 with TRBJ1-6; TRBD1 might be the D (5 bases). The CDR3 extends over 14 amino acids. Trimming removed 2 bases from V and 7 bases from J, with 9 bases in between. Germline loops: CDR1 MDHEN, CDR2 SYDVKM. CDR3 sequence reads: CASSLITGNSPLHF. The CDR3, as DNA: TGTGCCAGCAGTTTAATTACAGGAAATTCACCCCTCCACTTT.

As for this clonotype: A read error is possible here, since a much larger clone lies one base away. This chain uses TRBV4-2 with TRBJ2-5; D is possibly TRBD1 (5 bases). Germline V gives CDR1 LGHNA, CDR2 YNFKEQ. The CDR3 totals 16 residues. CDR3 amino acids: CASSQDGGIGAETQYF. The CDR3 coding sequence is TGTGCCAGTAGCCAAGATGGTGGGATAGGGGCCGAGACCCAGTACTTC.

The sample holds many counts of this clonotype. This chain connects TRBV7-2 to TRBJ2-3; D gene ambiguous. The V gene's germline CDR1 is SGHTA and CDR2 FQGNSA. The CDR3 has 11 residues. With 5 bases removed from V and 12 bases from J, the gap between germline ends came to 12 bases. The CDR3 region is CASSPTPRQYF. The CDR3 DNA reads TGTGCCAGCAGCCCCACCCCCAGACAGTATTTT.

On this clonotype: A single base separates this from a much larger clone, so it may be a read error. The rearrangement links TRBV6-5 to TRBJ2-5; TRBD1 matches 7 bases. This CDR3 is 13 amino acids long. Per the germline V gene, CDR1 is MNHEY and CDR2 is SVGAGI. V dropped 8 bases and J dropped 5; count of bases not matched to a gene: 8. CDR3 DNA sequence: TGTGCCAGCGTGACAGGGTCTTTCGAGACCCAGTACTTC. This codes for CASVTGSFETQYF.

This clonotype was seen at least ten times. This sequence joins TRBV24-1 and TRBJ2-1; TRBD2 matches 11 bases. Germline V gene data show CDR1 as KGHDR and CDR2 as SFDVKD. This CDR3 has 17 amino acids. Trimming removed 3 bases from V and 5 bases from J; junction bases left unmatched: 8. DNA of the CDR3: TGTGCCACCAGTGATCCCCGGCTAGCGGGAGGTCACAATGAGCAGTTCTTC. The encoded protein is CATSDPRLAGGHNEQFF.

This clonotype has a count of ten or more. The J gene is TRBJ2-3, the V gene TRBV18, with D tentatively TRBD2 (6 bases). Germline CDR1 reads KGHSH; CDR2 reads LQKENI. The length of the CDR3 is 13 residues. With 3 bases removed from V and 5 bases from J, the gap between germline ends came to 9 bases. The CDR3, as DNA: TGTGCCAGCTCACCTGGAGGGCAAGATACGCAGTATTTT. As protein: CASSPGGQDTQYF.

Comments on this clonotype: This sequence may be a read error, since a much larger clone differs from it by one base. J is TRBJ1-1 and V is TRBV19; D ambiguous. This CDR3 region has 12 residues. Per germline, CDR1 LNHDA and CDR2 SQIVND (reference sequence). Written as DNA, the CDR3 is TGTGCCAGTAGTAAGGGTGATCCTGAAGCTTCCTTT. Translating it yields CASSKGDPEASF.

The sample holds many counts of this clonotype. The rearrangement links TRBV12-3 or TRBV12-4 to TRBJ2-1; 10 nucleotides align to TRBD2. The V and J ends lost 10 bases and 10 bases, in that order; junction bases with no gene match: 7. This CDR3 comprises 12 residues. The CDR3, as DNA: TGTGCCACCAAACTAGCGGGAAGCGAGCAGTTCTTC. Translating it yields CATKLAGSEQFF.

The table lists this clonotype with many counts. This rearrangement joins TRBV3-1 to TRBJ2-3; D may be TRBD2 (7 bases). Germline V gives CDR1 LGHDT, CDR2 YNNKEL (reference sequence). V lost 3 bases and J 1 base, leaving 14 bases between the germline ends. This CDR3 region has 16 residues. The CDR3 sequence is CASSQTAGARTDTQYF. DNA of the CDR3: TGTGCCAGCAGCCAGACGGCGGGGGCCCGCACAGATACGCAGTATTTT.

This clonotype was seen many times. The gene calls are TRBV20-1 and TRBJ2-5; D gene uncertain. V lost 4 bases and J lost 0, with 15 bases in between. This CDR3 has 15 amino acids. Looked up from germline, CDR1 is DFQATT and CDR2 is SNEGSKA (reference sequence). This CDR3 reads CSATAPVGHQETQYF. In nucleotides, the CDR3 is TGCAGTGCTACTGCCCCGGTGGGCCACCAAGAGACCCAGTACTTC.

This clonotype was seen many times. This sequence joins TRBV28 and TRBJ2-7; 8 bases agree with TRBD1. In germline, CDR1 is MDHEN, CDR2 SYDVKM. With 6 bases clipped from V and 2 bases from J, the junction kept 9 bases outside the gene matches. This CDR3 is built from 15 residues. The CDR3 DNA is TGTGCCAGCAGGACCGGACAGGGTAACGCCTACGAGCAGTACTTC. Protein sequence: CASRTGQGNAYEQYF.

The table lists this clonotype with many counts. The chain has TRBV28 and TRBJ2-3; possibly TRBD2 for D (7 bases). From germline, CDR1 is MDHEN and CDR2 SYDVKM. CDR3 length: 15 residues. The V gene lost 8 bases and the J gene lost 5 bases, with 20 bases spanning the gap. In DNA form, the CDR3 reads TGTGCCAGCGCCGCCGCGGGGGCCGGGGGAGATACGCAGTATTTT. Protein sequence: CASAAAGAGGDTQYF. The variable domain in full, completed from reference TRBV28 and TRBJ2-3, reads DVKVTQSSRYLVKRTGEKVFLECVQDMDHENMFWYRQDPGLGLRLIYFSYDVKMKEKGDIPEGYSVSREKKERFSLILESASTNQTSMYLCASAAAGAGGDTQYFGPGTRLTVL.